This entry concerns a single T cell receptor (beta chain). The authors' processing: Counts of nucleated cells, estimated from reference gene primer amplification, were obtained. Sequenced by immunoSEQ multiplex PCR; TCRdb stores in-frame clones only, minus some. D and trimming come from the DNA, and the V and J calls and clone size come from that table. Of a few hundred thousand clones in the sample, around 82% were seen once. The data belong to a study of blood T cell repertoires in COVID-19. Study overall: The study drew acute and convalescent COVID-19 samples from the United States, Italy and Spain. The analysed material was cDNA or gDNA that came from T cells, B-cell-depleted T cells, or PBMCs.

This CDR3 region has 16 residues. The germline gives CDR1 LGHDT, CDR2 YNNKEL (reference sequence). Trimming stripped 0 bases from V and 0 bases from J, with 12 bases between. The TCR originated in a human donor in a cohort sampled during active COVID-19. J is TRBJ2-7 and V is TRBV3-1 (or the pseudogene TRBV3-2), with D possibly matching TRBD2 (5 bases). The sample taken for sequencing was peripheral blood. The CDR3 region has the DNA TGTGCCAGCAGCCAAGATCTGAGCGGATTCTCCTACGAGCAGTACTTC. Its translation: CASSQDLSGFSYEQYF.